This note documents a single T cell receptor (beta chain) sequence. Its antigen remains unknown. With 3 bases clipped from V and 2 bases from J, the junction kept 13 bases outside the gene matches. The CDR3 spans 20 residues. The germline gives CDR1 MDHEN, CDR2 SYDVKM. The data were obtained in a study of Ad26.COV2.S vaccination and SARS-CoV-2 variants. Findings and caveats of the study: Vaccine recipients surpassed placebo recipients in spike-specific TCR breadth. Responses of spike-specific T cells (both CD8+ and CD4+) reportedly showed substantial breadth after vaccination.

Assay: immunoSEQ multiplex PCR; the TCRdb copy retains only in-frame clones and omits some. The sample includes 75,000 to 100,000 clones, 82% of them seen just once. The TCR comes from a human donor who had recovered from COVID-19. The rearrangement links TRBV28 to TRBJ2-3, with 14 bases matching TRBD2. Source: peripheral blood, taken after recovery from COVID-19. CDR3 region: CASSFLPGLAGAITTDTQYF. Here the CDR3 DNA reads TGTGCCAGCAGTTTCCTCCCGGGACTAGCGGGAGCGATAACCACAGATACGCAGTATTTT.